This T cell receptor beta chain was recorded in a study of blood T cell repertoires in COVID-19. This clone was found once. Measured with immunoSEQ multiplex PCR; TCRdb has only the in-frame clones, and not every one. The sample lists hundreds of thousands of clones; 88% were seen once. Germline values: CDR1 GTSNPN, CDR2 SVGIG (reference sequence). CDR3 size: 13 residues. V was pared by 5 bases and J by 2 bases, with 10 bases between. This receptor was identified in a woman between 55 and 75 years old in a cohort exposed to, infected with or recovered from COVID-19 (not recorded which). The rearrangement joins TRBV30 to TRBJ2-1, with a possible D match to TRBD1 (6 bases). Sequenced: PBMCs or T cells enriched from blood (not recorded which). The CDR3 coding sequence is TGTGCCTGGTCCCGGGACACCTACAATGAGCAGTTCTTC. It yields the protein CAWSRDTYNEQFF.